Shown below are 8 T cell receptor beta chains from a single sample sequenced in a study of blood T cell repertoires in COVID-19. TCRdb's copy holds only in-frame clones and misses some; the assay was immunoSEQ multiplex PCR. Of hundreds of thousands of clones in the sample, just under 85% were seen once. The sample consisted of peripheral blood. These receptors all stem from a man older than 75 with acute or convalescent COVID-19.

The CDR3 here is CASRPRTGGNGNTIYF. Here the CDR3 DNA reads TGTGCCAGCAGGCCCAGGACAGGGGGCAATGGAAACACCATATATTTT. This chain uses TRBV27 with TRBJ1-3, with 11 bases matching TRBD1. The ends lost 6 bases at V and 3 bases at J; junction bases unmatched: 7. The germline V gene has CDR1 MNHEY and CDR2 SMNVEV (reference sequence). The CDR3 covers 16 residues.

The rearrangement links TRBV7-9 to TRBJ2-1; D is possibly TRBD2 (7 bases). The germline V gene encodes CDR1 SEHNR and CDR2 FQNEAQ (reference sequence). V lost 7 bases and J lost 1, with 17 bases in between. CDR3 length: 16 residues. The CDR3 DNA reads TGTGCCAGCATCCGAGGGGGGGCCGGGTCCTACAATGAGCAGTTCTTC. As protein: CASIRGGAGSYNEQFF. The full variable domain, rest sourced from reference TRBV7-9 and TRBJ2-1, is DTGVSQNPRHKITKRGQNVTFRCDPISEHNRLYWYRQTLGQGPEFLTYFQNEAQLEKSRLLSDRFSAERPKGSFSTLEIQRTEQGDSAMYLCASIRGGAGSYNEQFFGPGTRLTVL.

The chain couples TRBV27 to TRBJ1-1, with 9 bases that match TRBD1. The CDR3 consists of 15 residues. V was pared by 7 bases and J by 3 bases, with 9 bases of the junction left unmatched. The germline V gene has CDR1 MNHEY and CDR2 SMNVEV (reference sequence). The CDR3 is CASIGTGLRDTEAFF. The CDR3 nucleotides read TGTGCCAGCATTGGGACAGGGCTAAGGGACACTGAAGCTTTCTTT.

The rearrangement uses TRBV28 and TRBJ1-5, with D possibly TRBD1 on 5 matching bases. Between the trimmed V and J ends, which lost 6 bases and 2 bases, there was a span of 17 bases. This CDR3 region has 16 residues. In germline, CDR1 is MDHEN, CDR2 SYDVKM. CDR3 bases: TGTGCCAGCAGGCAAGACGGGGGGGGAGGCAATCAGCCCCAGCATTTT. It codes for CASRQDGGGGNQPQHF.

V is TRBV9 and J is TRBJ1-1; 8 bases line up with TRBD1. The CDR3 is 14 amino acids. The trim removed 5 bases at V and 1 base at J, leaving 4 bases unmatched. CDR1 and CDR2 from the germline V gene are SGDLS and YYNGEE. The CDR3 DNA reads as TGTGCCAGCAGATTGGGGACAGGGAACACTGAAGCTTTCTTT. It codes for CASRLGTGNTEAFF. Drawing the rest from reference TRBV9 and TRBJ1-1, the complete variable domain is DSGVTQTPKHLITATGQRVTLRCSPRSGDLSVYWYQQSLDQGLQFLIQYYNGEERAKGNILERFSAQQFPDLHSELNLSSLELGDSALYFCASRLGTGNTEAFFGQGTRLTVV.

J is TRBJ1-1 and V is TRBV11-3, with a weak D call TRBD1 (5 bases). The V end lost 1 base, the J end lost 1 base, and 16 bases lay between the germline ends. CDR1 is SGHNT and CDR2 is YENEEA in the germline V gene. The CDR3 runs 17 residues. CDR3 sequence (DNA): TGTGCCAGCAGCTTAGGGTGGAAGGGGCTGGGGAACACTGAAGCTTTCTTT. The encoded protein is CASSLGWKGLGNTEAFF.

The V and J genes are TRBV28 and TRBJ1-2; TRBD1 matches 9 bases. Germline CDR1 reads MDHEN; CDR2 reads SYDVKM. V shed 7 bases, J shed 5 bases, and the junction held 14 bases outside the gene matches. The CDR3 spans 16 residues. The CDR3 region has the DNA TGTGCCAGCACTTTTCCTTCCGGGACAGGGAGGTATGGCTACACCTTC. Its protein product is CASTFPSGTGRYGYTF.

The gene calls are TRBV2 and TRBJ1-2; no reliable D call. The CDR3 has 14 amino acids. Per germline, CDR1 SNHLY and CDR2 FYNNEI. V was trimmed by 2 bases and J by 8 bases, leaving 15 bases between them. CDR3: CASSETPMSYGYTF. The DNA of the CDR3 is TGTGCCAGCAGTGAAACCCCTATGTCCTACGGCTACACCTTC.